This passage covers 21 T cell receptor beta chains from one sample sequenced in a study of technical replicates of blood from several donors. Profiled with immunoSEQ multiplex PCR; TCRdb holds only in-frame clones, not every one. The data hold tens of thousands of clones, with approximately 90% observed a single time. Material for sequencing was PBMCs. These receptors were taken from a human donor in good health. Some clones in this sample may be carry-over from other donors' samples.

This chain joins TRBV10-3 and TRBJ2-6; 7 positions match TRBD1. The CDR3 totals 17 residues. The V and J ends lost 0 bases and 2 bases, in that order; junction bases with no gene match: 4. CDR1 is ENHRY and CDR2 is SYGVKD in the germline V gene. The CDR3: CAISESQGNTGANVLTF. DNA of the CDR3: TGTGCCATCAGTGAGTCACAGGGGAATACTGGGGCCAACGTCCTGACTTTC.

This chain links TRBV2 with TRBJ2-6; TRBD1 might be the D (5 bases). The germline gives CDR1 SNHLY, CDR2 FYNNEI. V lost 8 bases and J lost 0, with 8 bases in between. The CDR3 consists of 14 residues. The CDR3 DNA reads TGTGCCAGCCTACAGGACTCTGGGGCCAACGTCCTGACTTTC. Translation: CASLQDSGANVLTF.

The chain uses TRBV4-1 and TRBJ2-3; 8 bases map to TRBD2. The CDR3 contains 15 residues. The ends lost 4 bases at V and 5 bases at J; junction bases unmatched: 8. CDR1 and CDR2 from the germline V gene are MGHRA and YSYEKL. The CDR3 DNA reads as TGCGCCAGCAGCCGGTACGGGGGGGCCGAAGATACGCAGTATTTT. Protein sequence: CASSRYGGAEDTQYF.

The V call is TRBV4-3, the J call TRBJ2-1, with 15 bases lining up with TRBD2. CDR1 is LGHNA and CDR2 is YSLEER in the germline V gene. This CDR3 comprises 16 residues. V gave up 1 base and J gave up 10 bases; unmatched junction bases: 5. Here the CDR3 reads CASSQAGLAGGREQFF. The CDR3 nucleotides are TGCGCCAGCAGCCAAGCCGGACTAGCGGGGGGGCGCGAGCAGTTCTTC.

This rearrangement joins TRBV5-5 to TRBJ1-6; 7 bases line up with TRBD1. Germline V CDR1 and CDR2: SGHKS, YYEKEE (reference sequence). With 0 bases clipped from V and 6 bases from J, the junction kept 3 bases outside the gene matches. The CDR3 consists of 15 residues. The CDR3 nucleotides are TGTGCCAGCAGCTTGGGACCAGGGGGTAATTCACCCCTCCACTTT. It encodes CASSLGPGGNSPLHF.

The chain combines TRBV7-6 with TRBJ2-7, with 8 bases that match TRBD2. Germline-derived CDR1 and CDR2 are SGHVS and FNYEAQ. The CDR3 covers 15 residues. V was clipped by 2 bases and J by 3 bases; unmatched bases: 6. CDR3 sequence reads: CASSLRSGRNYEQYF. In DNA form, the CDR3 reads TGTGCCAGCAGCTTAAGAAGCGGGAGAAACTACGAGCAGTACTTC. Complete variable domain (other parts from reference TRBV7-6 and TRBJ2-7): GAGVSQSPRYKVTKRGQDVALRCDPISGHVSLYWYRQALGQGPEFLTYFNYEAQQDKSGLPNDRFSAERPEGSISTLTIQRTEQRDSAMYRCASSLRSGRNYEQYFGPGTRLTVT.

J is TRBJ1-2 and V is TRBV7-2; a weak D match, TRBD1 (6 bases). The CDR3 length is 15 residues. Germline values: CDR1 SGHTA, CDR2 FQGNSA. V gave up 3 bases and J gave up 4 bases, with 15 bases separating them. CDR3 loop: CASSFSRGAPYGYTF. As DNA, the CDR3 is TGTGCCAGCAGCTTTTCCCGGGGGGCTCCCTATGGCTACACCTTC.

Only one count was recorded for this clone. The chain combines TRBV4-3 with TRBJ2-3; 9 nucleotides agree with TRBD1. CDR3 size: 20 residues. J was trimmed by 0 bases and V by 0 bases; bases with no gene match: 13. Germline values: CDR1 LGHNA, CDR2 YSLEER. The CDR3 coding sequence is TGCGCCAGCAGCCAAGATCAGATTGGGACAGGGAAATCTAGCACAGATACGCAGTATTTT. Amino acids: CASSQDQIGTGKSSTDTQYF.

The rearrangement links TRBV6-4 to TRBJ1-5; D is perhaps TRBD1 (5 bases). CDR3 length: 14 amino acids. Germline CDR1 is MRHNA and CDR2 is SNTAGT. The V end lost 3 bases, the J end lost 6 bases, and 12 bases lay between the germline ends. As DNA, the CDR3 is TGTGCCAGCAGTGAACAGGAAGGCGCTCAGCCCCAGCATTTT. This gives the protein CASSEQEGAQPQHF.

V and J are TRBV7-7 and TRBJ2-1, with a weak D call TRBD2 (5 bases). Trimming took off 3 bases at V and 0 bases at J, with 9 bases between the two ends. This CDR3 contains 15 residues. From germline, CDR1 is SSHAT and CDR2 FNYEAQ (reference sequence). The CDR3, as DNA: TGTGCCAGCAGCTTGGGAGCCGTCTCCTACAATGAGCAGTTCTTC. Amino acids: CASSLGAVSYNEQFF.

CDR3 amino acids: CARSLGAGSPTVNTEAFF. The CDR3 DNA is TGTGCCAGAAGCTTGGGGGCAGGATCCCCTACAGTGAACACTGAAGCTTTCTTT. The chain combines TRBV5-3 with TRBJ1-1, with D unresolved. TRBV5-3 is marked as an open reading frame, function uncertain. This CDR3 region has 18 residues. V was trimmed by 0 bases and J by 0 bases, leaving 18 bases between them.

This chain links TRBV4-3 with TRBJ2-3; TRBD2 matches 7 bases. This CDR3 has 17 residues. Germline V gene lookup returns CDR1 LGHNA and CDR2 YSLEER. The V segment lost 0 bases and the J segment 4 bases; nucleotides outside the gene matches: 10. Here the CDR3 reads CASSQDQGGSGADTQYF. The DNA for the CDR3 is TGCGCCAGCAGCCAAGATCAAGGCGGGAGCGGGGCAGATACGCAGTATTTT.

The chain joins TRBV6-1 to TRBJ1-3; no firm D call. The CDR3 is 14 amino acids. Trimming took off 6 bases at V and 3 bases at J, with 12 bases between the two ends. Germline V lookup: CDR1 MNHNS, CDR2 SASEGT. DNA for the CDR3: TGTGCCAGCAGGTCAATTTCGGGTGGAAACACCATATATTTT. It encodes CASRSISGGNTIYF.

The chain has TRBV2 and TRBJ2-1, with 11 bases aligning to TRBD2. The CDR3 covers 16 residues. After removal of 3 bases from V and 3 bases from J, the junction contained 4 bases not matched to a gene. The germline V gene has CDR1 SNHLY and CDR2 FYNNEI. The CDR3 is CASSDMTSGDYNEQFF. CDR3 DNA: TGTGCCAGCAGTGATATGACTAGCGGGGACTACAATGAGCAGTTCTTC.

The CDR3 sequence is CASARQGASDTEAFF. CDR3 bases: TGTGCCAGCGCCCGTCAGGGGGCTTCGGACACTGAAGCTTTCTTT. The chain employs TRBV13 and TRBJ1-1; 8 positions agree with TRBD1. V was pared by 8 bases and J by 3 bases, with 11 bases of the junction left unmatched. This CDR3 has 15 amino acids. Per germline, CDR1 PRHDT and CDR2 FYEKMQ (reference sequence).

A few counts support this clone. Distinct nucleotide sequences in the sample also encode this CDR3. The chain combines TRBV6-5 with TRBJ1-1; no reliable D call. Per the germline V gene, CDR1 is MNHEY and CDR2 is SVGAGI. Deletions cut 6 bases from V and 2 bases from J, with 10 bases between. This CDR3 spans 13 amino acids. CDR3 amino acids: CASRQTLNTEAFF. DNA for the CDR3: TGTGCCAGCAGACAGACCCTAAACACTGAAGCTTTCTTT.

This rearrangement joins TRBV27 to TRBJ1-1; the D gene is possibly TRBD1 (5 bases). V lost 2 bases, J lost 8 bases, and 15 bases lay in between. CDR1 and CDR2 from the germline V gene are MNHEY and SMNVEV (reference sequence). The CDR3 spans 14 residues. CDR3 nucleotide sequence: TGTGCCAGCAGTTTACAGGCAGGGCCGCGGGAAGCTTTCTTT. It translates to CASSLQAGPREAFF.

The count of this clone is one. V is TRBV5-1 and J is TRBJ2-2; 12 positions match TRBD1. CDR3 size: 18 residues. CDR1 and CDR2 from the germline V gene are SGHRS and YFSETQ. V lost 4 bases, J lost 2 bases, and 9 bases stayed unmatched. The CDR3 sequence: CASSPKGQGARNTGELFF. The CDR3 DNA is TGCGCCAGCAGCCCAAAGGGACAGGGGGCGCGCAACACCGGGGAGCTGTTTTTT.

The chain has TRBV30 and TRBJ2-2; the D gene is possibly TRBD1 (6 bases). The germline CDR1 and CDR2 sequences are GTSNPN and SVGIG (reference sequence). The CDR3 contains 14 residues. V was trimmed by 1 base and J by 2 bases, leaving 8 bases between them. The CDR3 sequence: CAWSARGNTGELFF. The CDR3 DNA reads TGTGCCTGGAGTGCCAGGGGTAACACCGGGGAGCTGTTTTTT. Variable domain in full (rest from reference TRBV30 and TRBJ2-2): SQTIHQWPATLVQPVGSPLSLECTVEGTSNPNLYWYRQAAGRGLQLLFYSVGIGQISSEVPQNLSASRPQDRQFILSSKKLLLSDSGFYLCAWSARGNTGELFFGEGSRLTVL.

This chain links TRBV19 with TRBJ1-1, with 7 bases matching TRBD1. J gave up 1 base and V 6 bases, and 8 bases lay outside the gene matches. The CDR3 spans 15 residues. Germline loops: CDR1 LNHDA, CDR2 SQIVND (reference sequence). The CDR3 here is CASSPPDRANTEAFF. DNA of the CDR3: TGTGCCAGTAGCCCGCCAGACAGGGCGAACACTGAAGCTTTCTTT.

The rearrangement links TRBV28 to TRBJ2-2; D may be TRBD2 (5 bases). The CDR3 is 14 residues long. The V gene's germline CDR1 is MDHEN and CDR2 SYDVKM. The ends were cut back, 2 bases at V and 6 bases at J, with 10 bases in the middle. The CDR3 region has the DNA TGTGCCAGCAGTTTACCTCTCGGGGCCGGGGAGCTGTTTTTT. As protein: CASSLPLGAGELFF.